These 23 T cell receptor beta chains share one sample of origin, sequenced in a study of blood T cell repertoires in COVID-19. The method was immunoSEQ multiplex PCR; TCRdb's version includes in-frame clones alone and lacks a portion of them. This sample yields roughly 200,000 clones, of which approximately 86% are seen a single time; roughly 3% belongs to the top ten. Sequencing was performed on peripheral blood. Receptor source: a man aged 55 to 69 with acute or convalescent COVID-19.

The chain joins TRBV5-1 to TRBJ2-7; D remains unclear. Trimming took 4 bases from V and 0 from J, leaving 8 bases between them. The length of the CDR3 is 13 residues. The V gene's germline CDR1 is SGHRS and CDR2 YFSETQ. The DNA of the CDR3 is TGCGCCAGCAGCCCCGACACCTCCTACGAGCAGTACTTC. Translation gives CASSPDTSYEQYF.

This clone was recorded once. The chain uses TRBV2 and TRBJ2-3; TRBD2 matches at 13 bases. CDR1 is SNHLY and CDR2 is FYNNEI in the germline V gene. V lost 6 bases, J lost 6 bases, and 6 bases stayed unmatched. The CDR3 consists of 15 residues. CDR3 sequence: CASSVLAGGPDTQYF. The CDR3 coding sequence is TGTGCCAGCAGCGTACTAGCGGGGGGGCCGGATACGCAGTATTTT.

The chain employs TRBV7-8 and TRBJ2-7; 14 nucleotides agree with TRBD2. The CDR3 loop spans 15 amino acids. CDR1 is SGHVS, CDR2 FQNEAQ, per germline. J was trimmed by 3 bases and V by 5 bases; bases with no gene match: 3. The CDR3 is CASSAGLAGGYEQYF. DNA for the CDR3: TGTGCCAGCAGCGCAGGACTAGCGGGGGGCTACGAGCAGTACTTC.

The genes are TRBV6-5 and TRBJ2-4, with no clear D. This CDR3 is built from 15 residues. Trimming stripped 6 bases from V and 8 bases from J, with 20 bases between. CDR1 is MNHEY, CDR2 SVGAGI, per germline. CDR3 DNA sequence: TGTGCCAGCAGCCCCGCACCCAGTCTGGGCTACATTCAGTACTTC. Its translation: CASSPAPSLGYIQYF.

This clone was seen once. This chain connects TRBV3-1 (or the pseudogene TRBV3-2) to TRBJ2-2; 8 positions agree with TRBD2. CDR3 length: 16 residues. V shed 0 bases and J 6 bases; nucleotides not matched to a gene: 6. The germline V gene has CDR1 LGHDT and CDR2 YNNKEL (reference sequence). The CDR3 here is CASSQDRSAGAGELFF. The DNA of the CDR3 is TGTGCCAGCAGCCAAGATAGGTCAGCGGGGGCCGGGGAGCTGTTTTTT.

J is TRBJ2-7 and V is TRBV2; 11 positions match TRBD1. Germline lookup yields CDR1 SNHLY and CDR2 FYNNEI. The CDR3 length is 15 residues. J was trimmed by 2 bases and V by 8 bases; bases with no gene match: 8. CDR3 coding DNA: TGTGCCAGCCTATTCCGGGGACAGGGGGCCTACGAGCAGTACTTC. This translates into CASLFRGQGAYEQYF.

The chain links TRBV6-2 or TRBV6-3 to TRBJ2-2; D is possibly TRBD2 (5 bases). There are 16 residues in the CDR3. Trimming removed 5 bases from V and 1 base from J, with 14 bases in between. In germline, CDR1 is MNHEY, CDR2 SVGEGT. The CDR3 loop is CASSDKVAGNTGELFF. CDR3 in DNA: TGTGCCAGCAGTGATAAGGTCGCGGGGAACACCGGGGAGCTGTTTTTT.

The V and J genes are TRBV10-3 and TRBJ1-1; tentative D call: TRBD1 (5 bases). This CDR3 is 13 amino acids long. Germline-derived CDR1 and CDR2 are ENHRY and SYGVKD. Between the trimmed V and J ends, which lost 5 bases and 1 base, there was a span of 8 bases. For the CDR3, the DNA is TGTGCCATCAGTCTAACAGGGAACACTGAAGCTTTCTTT. Amino acid sequence: CAISLTGNTEAFF.

V and J are TRBV4-2 and TRBJ1-4; D not resolved. V was pared by 0 bases and J by 7 bases, with 15 bases between. The CDR3 runs to 16 residues. Looked up from germline, CDR1 is LGHNA and CDR2 is YNFKEQ. CDR3 loop: CASSQDLTSGSEKLFF. The CDR3 nucleotides are TGTGCCAGCAGCCAAGATCTAACAAGCGGGAGTGAAAAACTGTTTTTT.

This clone appeared a single time. The chain couples TRBV7-2 to TRBJ2-2, with D perhaps matching TRBD1 (6 bases). This CDR3 is built from 17 residues. CDR1 and CDR2 (germline): SGHTA, FQGNSA. Deletions cut 1 base from V and 0 bases from J, with 12 bases between. The CDR3 DNA is TGTGCCAGCAGCTTAGAACCAGGGGCACCGAACACCGGGGAGCTGTTTTTT. Translating gives CASSLEPGAPNTGELFF. Looking up the rest from reference TRBV7-2 and TRBJ2-2 gives the full variable domain: GAGVSQSPSNKVTEKGKDVELRCDPISGHTALYWYRQSLGQGLEFLIYFQGNSAPDKSGLPSDRFSAERTGGSVSTLTIQRTQQEDSAVYLCASSLEPGAPNTGELFFGEGSRLTVL.

The chain has TRBV5-4 and TRBJ2-1; 10 bases match TRBD2. The CDR3 has 12 residues. Trimming took 2 bases from V and 14 from J; bases not matched to a gene: 4. Looked up from germline, CDR1 is SGHNT and CDR2 is YYREEE (reference sequence). The CDR3 nucleotides read TGTGCCAGCAGCTTACTAGCGGGGCCCAAGTTCTTC. Residues: CASSLLAGPKFF.

This clone was detected only a few times. The J gene is TRBJ1-4, the V gene TRBV5-4; maybe TRBD1 (5 bases). Germline V CDR1 and CDR2: SGHNT, YYREEE (reference sequence). V lost 0 bases and J lost 3, with 12 bases in between. The CDR3 loop spans 16 amino acids. The CDR3 coding sequence is TGTGCCAGCAGCTTGGAACCAGGGAAGGCTAATGAAAAACTGTTTTTT. Its translation: CASSLEPGKANEKLFF.

The chain joins TRBV6-5 to TRBJ2-5, with 9 bases that match TRBD1. CDR1 is MNHEY, CDR2 SVGAGI, per germline. V lost 6 bases and J lost 4; bases outside the gene matches: 9. The CDR3 consists of 15 residues. CDR3 nucleotide sequence: TGTGCCAGCAGCTTAACAGGGGGCTGGGGAGAGACCCAGTACTTC. Translated: CASSLTGGWGETQYF.

The CDR3 reads CASSRDMVSYEQYF. The CDR3 bases are TGTGCCAGCAGCCGGGACATGGTATCCTACGAGCAGTACTTC. The chain is built from TRBV28 and TRBJ2-7; D possibly corresponds to TRBD1 (6 bases). CDR1 is MDHEN, CDR2 SYDVKM, per germline. This CDR3 is built from 14 residues. The V gene lost 6 bases and the J gene lost 1 base, with 13 bases spanning the gap.

The V gene is TRBV9, the J gene TRBJ1-5; D not certain. Germline V CDR1 and CDR2: SGDLS, YYNGEE. The V gene lost 4 bases and the J gene lost 3 bases, with 17 bases spanning the gap. There are 16 residues in the CDR3. CDR3 region: CASSTPITGDNQPQHF. CDR3 coding DNA: TGTGCCAGCAGCACCCCCATAACGGGTGACAATCAGCCCCAGCATTTT.

The chain recombines TRBV7-3 with TRBJ2-2; 9 nucleotides line up with TRBD2. CDR1 and CDR2 from the germline V gene are SGHTA and FQGTGA. The ends lost 2 bases at V and 4 bases at J; junction bases unmatched: 2. The CDR3 is made up of 15 amino acids. The CDR3 DNA sequence: TGTGCCAGCAGCTTAGCGGGGGGGGGCACCGGGGAGCTGTTTTTT. This sequence encodes CASSLAGGGTGELFF.

This rearrangement joins TRBV4-1 to TRBJ1-4, with D unclear. V was shortened by 3 bases and J by 0 bases, with 17 bases between the two germline ends. This CDR3 is built from 18 residues. Germline values: CDR1 MGHRA, CDR2 YSYEKL. The CDR3 reads CASSQLHGVVATNEKLFF. The CDR3, as DNA: TGCGCCAGCAGCCAGCTCCACGGGGTGGTCGCAACTAATGAAAAACTGTTTTTT.

The chain employs TRBV27 and TRBJ2-7, with TRBD1 matching over 9 bases. The J segment lost 3 bases and the V segment lost 6 bases, leaving 3 bases of the junction unmatched. Germline assignment: CDR1 MNHEY and CDR2 SMNVEV (reference sequence). CDR3 size: 13 residues. CDR3 region: CASSGQGIYEQYF. The CDR3 DNA reads TGTGCCAGCAGCGGACAGGGGATCTACGAGCAGTACTTC.

The V gene is TRBV3-1 (or the pseudogene TRBV3-2), the J gene TRBJ2-7; D not certain. Germline V lookup: CDR1 LGHDT, CDR2 YNNKEL (reference sequence). The CDR3 has 13 residues. Trimming left V 3 bases short and J 2 bases short, with 8 bases between. The CDR3 nucleotides read TGTGCCAGCAGCCACACTCGTGCCTACGAGCAGTACTTC. This encodes CASSHTRAYEQYF.

V usage is TRBV29-1 and J usage is TRBJ1-1; D ambiguous. Germline CDR1 is SQVTM and CDR2 is ANQGSEA. Trimming left V 3 bases short and J 1 base short, with 3 bases between. This CDR3 is built from 11 residues. For the CDR3, the DNA is TGCAGCGTTGATAGGAACACTGAAGCTTTCTTT. The encoded protein is CSVDRNTEAFF.

The V and J genes are TRBV4-1 and TRBJ1-1; a possible D gene is TRBD1 (6 bases). Germline assignment: CDR1 MGHRA and CDR2 YSYEKL. The ends were cut back, 4 bases at V and 1 base at J, with 7 bases in the middle. The CDR3 runs to 13 residues. CDR3 region: CASSRRGNTEAFF. The CDR3 coding sequence is TGCGCCAGCAGCCGCAGGGGGAACACTGAAGCTTTCTTT.

The CDR3 DNA sequence: TGTGCCACCAGGCGATCCCTAGCCTATGGCTACACCTTC. Translation gives CATRRSLAYGYTF. V usage is TRBV28 and J usage is TRBJ1-2; D is undetermined. The CDR3 loop spans 13 amino acids. CDR1 MDHEN and CDR2 SYDVKM come from the germline V gene. V lost 10 bases, J lost 4 bases, and 16 bases lay in between.

V gene TRBV6-5 combines with J gene TRBJ1-1, with 8 bases lining up with TRBD1. CDR3 length: 13 amino acids. From germline, CDR1 is MNHEY and CDR2 SVGAGI. The V and J ends lost 10 bases and 4 bases, in that order; junction bases with no gene match: 8. In DNA form, the CDR3 reads TGTGCCACCCGACAGGGGACAAGCACTGAAGCTTTCTTT. Protein: CATRQGTSTEAFF.